The clone carrying this T cell receptor beta chain was counted many times. Donor samples were obtained from healthy Caucasian individuals from Russia, aged about 6 to 95. The second PCR ran roughly 6 to 11 cycles with a sample-barcoded 5' primer and J-beta primers. Each CDR3 protein gets one entry after TCRdb re-called the 5' RACE reads with MiXCR. This table holds fewer than 1,200,000 distinct CDR3 sequences, almost 25% found once. The data were taken from a study of blood T cells in healthy people across ages. V was pared by 2 bases and J by 3 bases, with 8 bases between. The CDR3 runs to 13 residues. Germline CDR1 SEHNR, CDR2 FQNEAQ (reference sequence). This sample also appeared in a second study, on T cells of mothers and their children.

V usage is TRBV7-9 and J usage is TRBJ2-7; D gene unclear. The sample comprised blood. This TCR came from a girl aged 2-15 years in good health. CDR3 in DNA: TGTGCCAGCAGCTTAACCGTCGGCTACGAGCAGTACTTC. This encodes CASSLTVGYEQYF. The variable domain in full, completed from reference TRBV7-9 and TRBJ2-7, reads DTGVSQNPRHKITKRGQNVTFRCDPISEHNRLYWYRQTLGQGPEFLTYFQNEAQLEKSRLLSDRFSAERPKGSFSTLEIQRTEQGDSAMYLCASSLTVGYEQYFGPGTRLTVT.